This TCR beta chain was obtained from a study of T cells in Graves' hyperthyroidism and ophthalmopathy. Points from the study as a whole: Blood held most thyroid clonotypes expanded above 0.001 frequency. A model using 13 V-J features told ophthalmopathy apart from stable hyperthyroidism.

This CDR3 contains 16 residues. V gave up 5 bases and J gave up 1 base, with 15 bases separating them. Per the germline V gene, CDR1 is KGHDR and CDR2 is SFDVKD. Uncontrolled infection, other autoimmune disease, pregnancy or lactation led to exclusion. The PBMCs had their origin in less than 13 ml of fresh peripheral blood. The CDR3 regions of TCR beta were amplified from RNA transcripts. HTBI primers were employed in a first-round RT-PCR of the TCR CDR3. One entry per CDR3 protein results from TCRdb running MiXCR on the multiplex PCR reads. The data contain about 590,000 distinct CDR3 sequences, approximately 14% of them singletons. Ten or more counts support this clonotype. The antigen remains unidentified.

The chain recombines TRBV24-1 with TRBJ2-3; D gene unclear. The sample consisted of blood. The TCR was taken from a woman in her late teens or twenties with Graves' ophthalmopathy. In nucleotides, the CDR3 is TGTGCCACCAGTGCCCTCCTCTTTGGGGGCACAGATACGCAGTATTTT. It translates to CATSALLFGGTDTQYF.